These T cell receptor beta chains were read from a single sample in a study of T-cell reconstitution after alpha-beta-depleted transplantation in children. TCRdb re-analysed the PCR reads in MiXCR, keeping a single row per CDR3 protein. This sample has some 80,000 distinct CDR3 sequences; less than 20% occur once, and the top ten carry around half. The specimen comprised PBMCs, mostly from graft donor cells, sampled 360 days after TCRalphabeta/CD19-depleted stem cell transplant. These receptor sequences come from a male patient between 2 and 10 years old who had a stem cell transplant for acute lymphoblastic leukemia, so the T cells may come from the graft donor. Each CDR3 is given with its conserved first and last residue. A D gene is named only where the DNA matches it firmly. The listing skips clone size in some rows; elsewhere it reads once, few, many or a size class.

J | D | V | size | CDR3 | DNA
TRBJ2-1 | TRBD1 | TRBV5-1 | many | CASSLRDSSYNEQFF | TGCGCCAGCAGCTTGAGGGACAGCTCCTACAATGAGCAGTTCTTC
TRBJ2-3 | TRBD2 | TRBV12-3/TRBV12-4 | - | CASSPSIAGGPYGTDTQYF | TGTGCCAGCAGTCCTAGTATTGCGGGAGGGCCCTATGGCACAGATACGCAGTATTTT
TRBJ2-5 | - | TRBV5-5 | many | CASSNGQNIQETQYF | TGTGCCAGCAGCAACGGACAAAATATACAAGAGACCCAGTACTTC
TRBJ2-3 | - | TRBV10-3 | - | CAISGQVSVGADTQYF | TGTGCCATCAGTGGACAAGTGAGTGTTGGGGCGGATACGCAGTATTTT
TRBJ2-7 | - | TRBV20-1 | - | CSARDRLLNEQYF | TGCAGTGCTAGAGATCGGCTACTGAACGAGCAGTACTTC
TRBJ2-7 | TRBD2 | TRBV20-1 | - | CSARDNSGRFYEQYF | TGCAGTGCTAGAGACAATAGCGGGAGGTTCTACGAGCAGTACTTC
TRBJ2-3 | TRBD2 | TRBV7-9 | many | CASSLASGKTQYF | TGTGCCAGCAGCTTAGCGAGCGGGAAGACGCAGTATTTT
TRBJ2-7 | TRBD2 | TRBV29-1 | - | CSPGLAGGLHEQYF | TGCAGCCCTGGACTAGCGGGGGGCCTCCACGAGCAGTACTTC
TRBJ1-6 | TRBD1 | TRBV7-9 | - | CASSSPGQGNSPLHF | TGTGCCAGCAGCTCGCCGGGACAGGGGAATTCACCCCTCCACTTT
TRBJ2-3 | TRBD1 | TRBV4-2 | few | CASSRPGQGGTDTQYF | TGTGCCAGCAGCCGTCCGGGACAGGGGGGCACAGATACGCAGTATTTT
TRBJ2-2 | - | TRBV24-1 | - | CATPDRGNTGELFFF | -
TRBJ2-1 | - | TRBV7-9 | many | CASSSGLYNEQFF | TGTGCCAGCAGCTCCGGGCTTTACAATGAGCAGTTCTTC
TRBJ2-4 | - | TRBV29-1 | few | CSVVEHPRMIGAKNIQYF | TGCAGCGTTGTCGAACACCCACGCATGATTGGAGCCAAAAACATTCAGTACTTC
TRBJ2-2 | - | TRBV5-1 | many | CASSLRLVQLTGELFF | TGCGCCAGCAGCTTGCGGCTAGTCCAGTTAACCGGGGAGCTGTTTTTT
TRBJ2-1 | - | TRBV29-1 | - | CSVEPRRRYNEQFF | TGCAGCGTTGAACCCCGGAGGCGGTACAATGAGCAGTTCTTC
TRBJ2-3 | - | TRBV12-3/TRBV12-4 | - | CASSDLQGGSNTDTQYF | TGTGCCAGCAGCGATTTACAGGGCGGCTCGAACACAGATACGCAGTATTTT
TRBJ2-2 | - | TRBV5-6 | few | CASSDKPGDTGELFF | TGTGCCAGCAGCGACAAACCCGGGGACACCGGGGAGCTGTTTTTT
TRBJ2-7 | TRBD2 | TRBV5-1 | few | CASSPVAGSSYEQYF | TGCGCCAGCAGCCCTGTAGCGGGGAGCTCCTACGAGCAGTACTTC
TRBJ1-2 | TRBD1 | TRBV27 | many | CASSTPGQGVYGYTF | TGTGCCAGCAGTACCCCGGGACAGGGCGTCTATGGCTACACCTTC
TRBJ2-7 | TRBD1 | TRBV4-1 | many | CASSQDDRAEQYF | TGCGCCAGCAGCCAAGATGACAGGGCCGAGCAGTACTTC
TRBJ2-7 | - | TRBV28 | many | CASSSHRDISYEQYF | TGTGCCAGCAGTTCTCACCGGGACATCTCCTACGAGCAGTACTTC